Here is one TCR beta chain with its context. The record originates from a study of blood T cell repertoires in COVID-19. CDR3 size: 14 residues. CDR1 and CDR2 from the germline V gene are MDHEN and SYDVKM. V lost 3 bases to trimming and J lost 7 bases, with 13 bases between them. Only in-frame clones appear in the TCRdb table, and some are missing; sequencing was by immunoSEQ multiplex PCR. The table has over 90,000 clones, 75% to 95% seen once; the top ten hold roughly 4.3%. The sequence was collected from a man aged 18-30 years with acute or convalescent COVID-19. V gene TRBV28 combines with J gene TRBJ1-5, with no clear D. The specimen was peripheral blood. CDR3 residues: CASSFEGRWQPQHF. CDR3 in DNA: TGTGCCAGCAGTTTTGAGGGAAGGTGGCAGCCCCAGCATTTT.